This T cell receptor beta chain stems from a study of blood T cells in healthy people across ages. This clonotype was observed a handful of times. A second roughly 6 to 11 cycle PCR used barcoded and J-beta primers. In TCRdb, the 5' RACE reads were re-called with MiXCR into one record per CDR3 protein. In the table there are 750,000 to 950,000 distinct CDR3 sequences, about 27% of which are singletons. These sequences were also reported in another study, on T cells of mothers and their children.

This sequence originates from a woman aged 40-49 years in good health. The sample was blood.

CDR3 sequence (DNA): TGTGCCAGCAGCCACCGGGACAGGGAAGAGACCCAGTACTTC. This sequence encodes CASSHRDREETQYF. The chain recombines TRBV14 with TRBJ2-5; 9 bases align to TRBD1. With 3 bases clipped from V and 3 bases from J, the junction kept 2 bases outside the gene matches. The CDR3 length is 14 residues. Germline CDR1 and CDR2: SGHDN and FVKESK.